Each of the 32 T cell receptor beta chains below was sequenced from the same sample in a study of T cells in Graves' hyperthyroidism and ophthalmopathy. Template material for amplifying TCR beta CDR3 regions consisted of RNA transcripts. Researchers ran a first-round RT-PCR on the TCR CDR3 using the HTBI primer set. One entry per CDR3 protein results from TCRdb running MiXCR on the multiplex PCR reads. The top ten clones hold 7.5% to 8% of a sample with a few hundred thousand distinct CDR3 sequences, less than 20% of them seen once. Input material: blood. The origin of the receptors is a woman aged 18-35 years with Graves' hyperthyroidism.

This clonotype was detected only a few times. V usage is TRBV12-3 or TRBV12-4 and J usage is TRBJ1-4, with TRBD1 identical over 7 bases. J lost 6 bases, V lost 5 bases, and 6 bases had no gene match. The CDR3 runs to 14 residues. The CDR3 DNA is TGTGCCAGCAGTCAGGACAGGTTATATGAAAAACTGTTTTTT. Amino acids: CASSQDRLYEKLFF.

This clonotype turned up a few times. V and J are TRBV9 and TRBJ2-7, with D possibly TRBD1 on 6 matching bases. From germline, CDR1 is SGDLS and CDR2 YYNGEE. With 4 bases removed from V and 9 bases from J, the gap between germline ends came to 23 bases. The CDR3 sequence is 15 residues long. CDR3 region: CASSPRGQRTDGQYF. The CDR3 DNA reads as TGTGCCAGCAGCCCTCGAGGACAGAGGACCGACGGGCAGTACTTC.

In this sample, this clonotype turned up many times. J is TRBJ1-4 and V is TRBV30; D is possibly TRBD1 (5 bases). Germline CDR1 reads GTSNPN; CDR2 reads SVGIG (reference sequence). Trimming removed 2 bases at V and 8 bases at J, with 9 bases between. CDR3 size: 12 residues. The CDR3 loop is CAWSRGGEKLFF. CDR3 DNA sequence: TGTGCCTGGAGTCGTGGGGGGGAAAAACTGTTTTTT.

V is TRBV12-3 or TRBV12-4 and J is TRBJ1-2; D ambiguous. The CDR3 length is 13 residues. The ends were cut back, 2 bases at V and 8 bases at J, with 12 bases in the middle. CDR3 coding DNA: TGTGCCAGCAGTTTATCGGGGAGTGAGGGCTACACCTTC. Translated, it gives CASSLSGSEGYTF.

As for this clonotype: This sequence may be a read error, since a much larger clone differs from it by one base. J is TRBJ2-3 and V is TRBV24-1; 7 bases line up with TRBD1. The CDR3 loop spans 16 amino acids. Trimming cost V 6 bases and J 5 bases; bases outside gene matches: 13. CDR1 is KGHDR and CDR2 is SFDVKD in the germline V gene. The CDR3 sequence is CATSNGFRGKVDTQYF. The CDR3 nucleotides are TGTGCCACCAGTAACGGGTTCAGGGGGAAGGTAGATACGCAGTATTTT.

The chain uses TRBV5-1 and TRBJ2-5; 8 bases fit TRBD1. This CDR3 is built from 16 residues. Germline assignment: CDR1 SGHRS and CDR2 YFSETQ. The ends lost 1 base at V and 3 bases at J; junction bases unmatched: 8. The CDR3 coding sequence is TGCGCCAGCAGCTTGCCGAGGGGACAGGCCAAAGAGACCCAGTACTTC. It is translated as CASSLPRGQAKETQYF. Combining the CDR3 with reference TRBV5-1 and TRBJ2-5 gives the whole variable domain KAGVTQTPRYLIKTRGQQVTLSCSPISGHRSVSWYQQTPGQGLQFLFEYFSETQRNKGNFPGRFSGRQFSNSRSEMNVSTLELGDSALYLCASSLPRGQAKETQYFGPGTRLLVL.

This clonotype was detected ten times or more. The chain uses TRBV6-1 and TRBJ1-2, with D maybe TRBD1 (5 bases). The CDR3 length is 13 residues. Germline V gene data show CDR1 as MNHNS and CDR2 as SASEGT. V lost 8 bases and J lost 4, with 14 bases in between. DNA of the CDR3: TGTGCCAGCGGGGACTCCCCGATCTATGGCTACACCTTC. It encodes CASGDSPIYGYTF.

The V and J genes are TRBV19 and TRBJ2-5; no reliable D call. In germline, CDR1 is LNHDA, CDR2 SQIVND (reference sequence). Trimming left V 3 bases short and J 3 bases short, with 17 bases between. This CDR3 has 16 residues. The chain's CDR3 is CASSMAYRRTKETQYF. The CDR3 DNA reads as TGTGCCAGTAGTATGGCCTATCGCAGGACGAAAGAGACCCAGTACTTC. Filled out from reference TRBV19 and TRBJ2-5, the complete variable domain reads DGGITQSPKYLFRKEGQNVTLSCEQNLNHDAMYWYRQDPGQGLRLIYYSQIVNDFQKGDIAEGYSVSREKKESFPLTVTSAQKNPTAFYLCASSMAYRRTKETQYFGPGTRLLVL.

This sequence joins TRBV20-1 and TRBJ1-6; tentatively, D is TRBD1 (5 bases). The CDR3 is made up of 14 amino acids. Trimming took off 1 base at V and 10 bases at J, with 14 bases between the two ends. Looked up from germline, CDR1 is DFQATT and CDR2 is SNEGSKA (reference sequence). The CDR3 DNA reads as TGCAGTGCTAGAGCCGGGACGGGTGGCTCACCCCTCCACTTT. Residues: CSARAGTGGSPLHF.

This clonotype has just a few counts. The V call is TRBV5-1, the J call TRBJ2-5; TRBD2 matches 15 bases. Germline CDR1 and CDR2: SGHRS and YFSETQ. The CDR3 is 17 residues long. After removal of 4 bases from V and 6 bases from J, the junction contained 10 bases not matched to a gene. Written as DNA, the CDR3 is TGCGCCAGCAGCCCCCGGACTAGCGGGAGGGCCGAAAAGACCCAGTACTTC. Amino acid sequence: CASSPRTSGRAEKTQYF.

Ten or more counts support this clonotype. The rearrangement joins TRBV27 to TRBJ2-5; 7 nucleotides line up with TRBD2. Germline V gives CDR1 MNHEY, CDR2 SMNVEV (reference sequence). The CDR3 has 16 residues. The junction had 11 bases not matched to a gene; V was cut back by 4 bases and J by 3 bases. CDR3 nucleotide sequence: TGTGCCAGCAGTTCCACCTTTGGACTAGAAAAAGAGACCCAGTACTTC. Translating it yields CASSSTFGLEKETQYF.

A few counts support this clonotype. The chain has TRBV7-9 and TRBJ2-7; the D is unclear. Trimming removed 5 bases at V and 5 bases at J, with 7 bases between. Germline assignment: CDR1 SEHNR and CDR2 FQNEAQ (reference sequence). This CDR3 has 11 amino acids. CDR3 bases: TGTGCCAGCAGCCCCCAGGACGAGCAGTACTTC. Encoded protein: CASSPQDEQYF.

The rearrangement links TRBV10-3 to TRBJ2-7, with D possibly called TRBD1 or TRBD2 (5 bases each). V was clipped by 1 base and J by 7 bases, with 14 bases between them. Germline values: CDR1 ENHRY, CDR2 SYGVKD. The CDR3 is 14 residues long. CDR3 DNA sequence: TGTGCCATCAGTGAGTGGACACCGGGGAGAGAGCAGTACTTC. It codes for CAISEWTPGREQYF.

In its sample, this clonotype was seen many times. CDR3 DNA: TGTGCCAGCAGTACTAGCGGGGGGGCCACCGGGGAGCTGTTTTTT. It yields the protein CASSTSGGATGELFF. The J gene is TRBJ2-2, the V gene TRBV12-3 or TRBV12-4, with 13 positions matching TRBD2. The CDR3 consists of 15 residues. With 5 bases clipped from V and 4 bases from J, the junction kept 1 base outside the gene matches.

In its sample, this clonotype was seen many times. This sequence joins TRBV18 and TRBJ2-6; D is uncertain. Germline values: CDR1 KGHSH, CDR2 LQKENI. CDR3 length: 16 amino acids. Trimming pared 3 bases from V and 4 bases from J, leaving 13 bases between. The CDR3 is CASSPPDGAGANVLTF. CDR3 nucleotide sequence: TGTGCCAGCTCACCTCCGGACGGCGCAGGGGCCAACGTCCTGACTTTC. Combining the CDR3 with reference TRBV18 and TRBJ2-6 gives the whole variable domain NAGVMQNPRHLVRRRGQEARLRCSPMKGHSHVYWYRQLPEEGLKFMVYLQKENIIDESGMPKERFSAEFPKEGPSILRIQQVVRGDSAAYFCASSPPDGAGANVLTFGAGSRLTVL.

The chain has TRBV28 and TRBJ1-2, with TRBD1 matching over 9 bases. Looked up from germline, CDR1 is MDHEN and CDR2 is SYDVKM. The CDR3 has 13 residues. Trimming removed 6 bases from V and 7 bases from J; junction bases left unmatched: 6. The CDR3 loop is CASRDRGRGGYTF. The DNA of the CDR3 is TGTGCCAGCAGGGACAGGGGAAGGGGTGGCTACACCTTC.

This clonotype has ten or more counts. V usage is TRBV9 and J usage is TRBJ2-1; 9 bases are a match to TRBD1. The CDR3 runs 14 residues. Germline loops: CDR1 SGDLS, CDR2 YYNGEE. After removal of 4 bases from V and 7 bases from J, the junction contained 6 bases not matched to a gene. The CDR3 nucleotides are TGTGCCAGCAGCCCCGGGGACAGGGCGAATGAGCAGTTCTTC. It is translated as CASSPGDRANEQFF.

Ten or more counts support this clonotype. V is TRBV20-1 and J is TRBJ1-2; D is possibly TRBD1 (5 bases). There are 13 residues in the CDR3. From germline, CDR1 is DFQATT and CDR2 SNEGSKA (reference sequence). Trimming pared 3 bases from V and 8 bases from J, leaving 16 bases between. CDR3 DNA sequence: TGCAGTGCTAGGGATGAGGGGACGAAGGGCTACACCTTC. This gives the protein CSARDEGTKGYTF.

This clonotype was seen many times. This chain links TRBV20-1 with TRBJ2-1; possibly TRBD2 for D (6 bases). The germline V gene has CDR1 DFQATT and CDR2 SNEGSKA (reference sequence). V dropped 2 bases and J dropped 10 bases, with 12 bases sitting between them. This CDR3 has 12 residues. The CDR3 DNA sequence: TGCAGTGCTAGAAGACTAGTAAGGGAGCAGTTCTTC. Protein product: CSARRLVREQFF.

In this sample, this clonotype turned up many times. This chain joins TRBV6-1 and TRBJ2-7; D ambiguous. Between the trimmed V and J ends, which lost 6 bases and 2 bases, there was a span of 8 bases. The germline CDR1 and CDR2 sequences are MNHNS and SASEGT. The CDR3 is 12 amino acids. This CDR3 is CASSRITYEQYF. Here the CDR3 DNA reads TGTGCCAGCAGCCGGATAACCTACGAGCAGTACTTC.

This clonotype was seen a handful of times. The rearrangement links TRBV7-9 to TRBJ2-7, with D unresolved. The CDR3 extends over 14 amino acids. Germline loops: CDR1 SEHNR, CDR2 FQNEAQ (reference sequence). The V end lost 3 bases, the J end lost 2 bases, and 11 bases lay between the germline ends. The CDR3 loop reads CASSFGWETYEQYF. The DNA for the CDR3 is TGTGCCAGCAGCTTCGGTTGGGAAACCTACGAGCAGTACTTC.

J is TRBJ2-3 and V is TRBV19; 9 nucleotides match TRBD1. Unmatched junction bases numbered 7, after V lost 8 bases and J lost 4 bases. The CDR3 contains 14 residues. Germline V gene data show CDR1 as LNHDA and CDR2 as SQIVND (reference sequence). The CDR3 is CASGTGTGSDTQYF. The CDR3 DNA reads as TGTGCCAGTGGGACCGGGACAGGGTCAGATACGCAGTATTTT. Looking up the rest from reference TRBV19 and TRBJ2-3 gives the full variable domain: DGGITQSPKYLFRKEGQNVTLSCEQNLNHDAMYWYRQDPGQGLRLIYYSQIVNDFQKGDIAEGYSVSREKKESFPLTVTSAQKNPTAFYLCASGTGTGSDTQYFGPGTRLTVL.

In this sample, this clonotype turned up many times. This rearrangement joins TRBV27 to TRBJ2-4; unclear D gene. The CDR3 has 13 amino acids. Looked up from germline, CDR1 is MNHEY and CDR2 is SMNVEV (reference sequence). V was cut by 2 bases and J by 4 bases, with 6 bases left in between. Here the CDR3 DNA reads TGTGCCAGCAGTTTAAAAAAAAAAAACATTCAGTACTTC. It specifies CASSLKKKNIQYF.

The rearrangement uses TRBV14 and TRBJ1-3, with unresolved D. The CDR3 is 15 amino acids. Deletions cut 8 bases from V and 1 base from J, with 15 bases between. Germline V gene data show CDR1 as SGHDN and CDR2 as FVKESK. The CDR3 sequence is CASSYRIESGNTIYF. Written as DNA, the CDR3 is TGTGCCAGCTCATATCGGATTGAATCTGGAAACACCATATATTTT.

There are many counts of this clonotype. The V and J genes are TRBV12-3 or TRBV12-4 and TRBJ1-1; 8 bases are shared with TRBD1. V lost 3 bases, J lost 4 bases, and 7 bases stayed unmatched. The CDR3 is 15 amino acids. The CDR3 DNA follows: TGTGCCAGCAGTTTCGCGACAGGGGAAGGCACTGAAGCTTTCTTT. It is translated as CASSFATGEGTEAFF.

With regard to this clonotype: Possible read error: a much larger clone is one base away. This chain joins TRBV20-1 and TRBJ2-1; D not certain. CDR1 and CDR2 from the germline V gene are DFQATT and SNEGSKA (reference sequence). The CDR3 is 12 amino acids. Deletions cut 6 bases from V and 5 bases from J, with 11 bases between. The CDR3 sequence: CSAPAAHNEQFF. The CDR3 DNA is TGCAGTGCCCCGGCGGCCCACAATGAGCAGTTCTTC.

This clonotype was seen at least ten times. J is TRBJ2-2 and V is TRBV12-3 or TRBV12-4, with D perhaps TRBD2 (5 bases). Trimming stripped 2 bases from V and 13 bases from J, with 17 bases between. This CDR3 spans 14 amino acids. The CDR3 loop reads CASSLNMGRGGLFF. The CDR3 DNA sequence: TGTGCCAGCAGTTTAAACATGGGTCGTGGAGGGCTGTTTTTT.

This clonotype has at least ten counts. The CDR3 region is CASSEDRNEKLFF. The CDR3 nucleotides read TGTGCCAGCAGTGAAGACCGAAATGAAAAACTGTTTTTT. The chain couples TRBV2 to TRBJ1-4; D uncertain. The V gene lost 1 base and the J gene lost 5 bases, with 5 bases spanning the gap. CDR1 and CDR2 (germline): SNHLY, FYNNEI. This CDR3 spans 13 amino acids.

The chain combines TRBV30 with TRBJ1-2, with D possibly being TRBD1 (5 bases). Germline lookup yields CDR1 GTSNPN and CDR2 SVGIG (reference sequence). V lost 1 base, J lost 4 bases, and 10 bases lay in between. This CDR3 region has 13 residues. The CDR3 here is CAWSAGGGYGYTF. The CDR3 DNA sequence: TGTGCCTGGAGTGCGGGCGGGGGCTATGGCTACACCTTC.

The CDR3 nucleotides read TGTGCCAGCATAAAACAGGGTCGCAATGAGCAGTTCTTC. Translation gives CASIKQGRNEQFF. This sequence joins TRBV5-8 and TRBJ2-1; D is possibly TRBD1 (6 bases). The V end lost 6 bases, the J end lost 6 bases, and 13 bases lay between the germline ends. Germline loops: CDR1 SGHTS, CDR2 YDEGEE. The CDR3 extends over 13 amino acids.

In its sample, this clonotype was seen many times. This chain links TRBV20-1 with TRBJ1-2, with 9 bases lining up with TRBD1. V lost 3 bases to trimming and J lost 5 bases; unmatched junction nucleotides: 4. Germline lookup yields CDR1 DFQATT and CDR2 SNEGSKA (reference sequence). The CDR3 length is 13 residues. The CDR3 spells CSARVDRGYGYTF. DNA for the CDR3: TGCAGTGCTAGGGTGGACAGGGGTTATGGCTACACCTTC.

The chain employs TRBV7-9 and TRBJ1-2, with 10 bases aligning to TRBD1. Per germline, CDR1 SEHNR and CDR2 FQNEAQ (reference sequence). The J segment lost 6 bases and the V segment lost 8 bases, leaving 12 bases of the junction unmatched. The CDR3 sequence is 15 residues long. In DNA form, the CDR3 reads TGTGCCAGCGGCTACGGCGGACAGGGGGAAGATGGCTACACCTTC. This translates into CASGYGGQGEDGYTF.